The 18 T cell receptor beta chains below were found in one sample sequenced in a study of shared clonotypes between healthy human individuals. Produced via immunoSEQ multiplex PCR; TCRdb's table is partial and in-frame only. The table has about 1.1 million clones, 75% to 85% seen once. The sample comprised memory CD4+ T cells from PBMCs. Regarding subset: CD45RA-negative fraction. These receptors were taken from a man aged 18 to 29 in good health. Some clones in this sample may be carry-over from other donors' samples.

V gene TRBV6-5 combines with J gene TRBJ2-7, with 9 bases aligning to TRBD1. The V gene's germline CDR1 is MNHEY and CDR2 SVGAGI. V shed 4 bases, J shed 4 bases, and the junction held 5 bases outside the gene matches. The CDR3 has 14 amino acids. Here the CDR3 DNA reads TGTGCCAGCAGTTCCGGGACAGGGAAGTACGAGCAGTACTTC. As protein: CASSSGTGKYEQYF.

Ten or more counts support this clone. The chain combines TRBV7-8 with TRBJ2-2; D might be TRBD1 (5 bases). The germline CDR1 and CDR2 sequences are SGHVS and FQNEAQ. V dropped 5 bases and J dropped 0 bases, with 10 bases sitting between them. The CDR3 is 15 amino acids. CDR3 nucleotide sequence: TGTGCCAGCAGCCCCAGGGATTCGAACACCGGGGAGCTGTTTTTT. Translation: CASSPRDSNTGELFF.

CDR3 sequence (DNA): TGTGCCAGCAGCTTTGGACCGGGGGTGGAGTATGGCTACACCTTC. This encodes CASSFGPGVEYGYTF. V gene TRBV5-5 combines with J gene TRBJ1-2; D perhaps matches TRBD1 (5 bases). CDR3 size: 15 residues. CDR1 SGHKS and CDR2 YYEKEE come from the germline V gene (reference sequence). V lost 2 bases to trimming and J lost 5 bases, with 16 bases between them.

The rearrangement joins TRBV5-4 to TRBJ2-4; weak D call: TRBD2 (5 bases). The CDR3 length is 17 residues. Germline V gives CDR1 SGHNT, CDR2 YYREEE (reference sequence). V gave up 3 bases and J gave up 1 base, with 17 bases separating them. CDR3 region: CASSSQAGDWAKNIQYF. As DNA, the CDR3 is TGTGCCAGCAGCTCCCAGGCGGGTGACTGGGCCAAAAACATTCAGTACTTC.

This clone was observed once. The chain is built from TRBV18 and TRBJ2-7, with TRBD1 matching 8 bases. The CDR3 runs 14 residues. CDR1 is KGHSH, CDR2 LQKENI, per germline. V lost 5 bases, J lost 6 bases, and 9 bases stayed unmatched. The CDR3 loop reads CASSGSRTGIEQYF. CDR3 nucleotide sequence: TGTGCCAGCTCAGGTTCAAGGACAGGGATCGAGCAGTACTTC.

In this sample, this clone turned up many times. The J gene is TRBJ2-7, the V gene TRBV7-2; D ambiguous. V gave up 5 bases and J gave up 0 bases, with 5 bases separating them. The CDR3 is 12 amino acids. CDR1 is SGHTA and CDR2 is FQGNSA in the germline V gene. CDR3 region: CASSASSYEQYF. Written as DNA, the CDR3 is TGTGCCAGCAGCGCTAGCTCCTACGAGCAGTACTTC. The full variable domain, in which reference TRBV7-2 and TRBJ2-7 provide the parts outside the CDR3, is GAGVSQSPSNKVTEKGKDVELRCDPISGHTALYWYRQSLGQGLEFLIYFQGNSAPDKSGLPSDRFSAERTGGSVSTLTIQRTQQEDSAVYLCASSASSYEQYFGPGTRLTVT.

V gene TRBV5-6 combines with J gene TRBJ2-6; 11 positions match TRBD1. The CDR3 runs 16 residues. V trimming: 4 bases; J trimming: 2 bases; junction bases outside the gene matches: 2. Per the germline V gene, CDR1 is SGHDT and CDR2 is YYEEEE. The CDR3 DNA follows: TGTGCCAGCAGCACGGGACAGGGGGCTGGGGCCAACGTCCTGACTTTC. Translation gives CASSTGQGAGANVLTF. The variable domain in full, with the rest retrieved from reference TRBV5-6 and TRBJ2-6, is DAGVTQSPTHLIKTRGQQVTLRCSPKSGHDTVSWYQQALGQGPQFIFQYYEEEERQRGNFPDRFSGHQFPNYSSELNVNALLLGDSALYLCASSTGQGAGANVLTFGAGSRLTVL.

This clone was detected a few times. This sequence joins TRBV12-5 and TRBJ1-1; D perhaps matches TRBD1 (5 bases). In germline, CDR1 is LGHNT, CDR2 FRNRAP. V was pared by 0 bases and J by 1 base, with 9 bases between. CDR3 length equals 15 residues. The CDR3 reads CASGLVKGSNTEAFF. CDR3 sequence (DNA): TGTGCTAGTGGTTTGGTTAAGGGGTCGAACACTGAAGCTTTCTTT.

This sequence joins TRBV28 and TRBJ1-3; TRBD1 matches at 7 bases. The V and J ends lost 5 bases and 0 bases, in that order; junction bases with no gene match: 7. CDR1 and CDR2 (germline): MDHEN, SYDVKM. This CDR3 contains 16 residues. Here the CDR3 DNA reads TGTGCCAGCAGTCTGGACAGGTCGTTCTCTGGAAACACCATATATTTT. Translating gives CASSLDRSFSGNTIYF. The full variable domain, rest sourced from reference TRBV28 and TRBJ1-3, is DVKVTQSSRYLVKRTGEKVFLECVQDMDHENMFWYRQDPGLGLRLIYFSYDVKMKEKGDIPEGYSVSREKKERFSLILESASTNQTSMYLCASSLDRSFSGNTIYFGEGSWLTVV.

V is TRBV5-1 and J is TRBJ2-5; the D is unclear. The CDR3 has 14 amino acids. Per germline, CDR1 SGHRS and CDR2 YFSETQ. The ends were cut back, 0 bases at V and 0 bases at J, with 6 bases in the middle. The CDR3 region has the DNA TGCGCCAGCAGCTTGGGGGTATACCAAGAGACCCAGTACTTC. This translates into CASSLGVYQETQYF.

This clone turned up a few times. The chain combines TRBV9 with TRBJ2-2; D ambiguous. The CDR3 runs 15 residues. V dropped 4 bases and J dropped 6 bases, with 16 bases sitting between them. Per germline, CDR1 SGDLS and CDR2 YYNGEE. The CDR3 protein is CASSYLPEVAGELFF. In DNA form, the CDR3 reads TGTGCCAGCAGCTACCTACCCGAGGTGGCCGGGGAGCTGTTTTTT.

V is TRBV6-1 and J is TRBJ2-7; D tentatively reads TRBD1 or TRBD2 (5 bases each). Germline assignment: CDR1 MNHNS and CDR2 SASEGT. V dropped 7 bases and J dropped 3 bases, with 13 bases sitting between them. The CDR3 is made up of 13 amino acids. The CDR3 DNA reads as TGTGCCAGCATGGGGGTTCGTGTCTACGAGCAGTACTTC. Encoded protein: CASMGVRVYEQYF.

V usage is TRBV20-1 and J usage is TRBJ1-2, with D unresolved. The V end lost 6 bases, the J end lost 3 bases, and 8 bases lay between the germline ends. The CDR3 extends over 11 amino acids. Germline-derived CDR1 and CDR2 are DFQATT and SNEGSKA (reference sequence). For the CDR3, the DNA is TGCAGTGCCATAATCGACTATGGCTACACCTTC. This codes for CSAIIDYGYTF.

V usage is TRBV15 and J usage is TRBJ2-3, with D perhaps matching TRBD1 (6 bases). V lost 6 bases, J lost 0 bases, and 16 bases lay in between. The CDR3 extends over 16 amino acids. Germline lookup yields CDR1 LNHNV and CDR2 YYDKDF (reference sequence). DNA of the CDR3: TGTGCCACCAGAGAAAAGGGGGACCTCAGCACAGATACGCAGTATTTT. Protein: CATREKGDLSTDTQYF. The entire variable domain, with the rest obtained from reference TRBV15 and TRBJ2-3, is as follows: DAMVIQNPRYQVTQFGKPVTLSCSQTLNHNVMYWYQQKSSQAPKLLFHYYDKDFNNEADTPDNFQSRRPNTSFCFLDIRSPGLGDTAMYLCATREKGDLSTDTQYFGPGTRLTVL.

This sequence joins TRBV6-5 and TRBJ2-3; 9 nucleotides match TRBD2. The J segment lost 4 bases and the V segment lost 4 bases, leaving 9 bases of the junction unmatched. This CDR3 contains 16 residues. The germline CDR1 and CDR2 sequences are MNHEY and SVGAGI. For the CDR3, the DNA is TGTGCCAGCAGTTTAAACCCGGGACTAGCCCCAGATACGCAGTATTTT. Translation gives CASSLNPGLAPDTQYF.

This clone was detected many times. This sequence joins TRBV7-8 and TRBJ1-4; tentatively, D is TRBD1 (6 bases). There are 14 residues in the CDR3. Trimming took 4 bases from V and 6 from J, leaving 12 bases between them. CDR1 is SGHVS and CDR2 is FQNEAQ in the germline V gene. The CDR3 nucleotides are TGTGCCAGCAGCTGGACAGACTCCTATGAAAAACTGTTTTTT. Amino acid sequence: CASSWTDSYEKLFF.

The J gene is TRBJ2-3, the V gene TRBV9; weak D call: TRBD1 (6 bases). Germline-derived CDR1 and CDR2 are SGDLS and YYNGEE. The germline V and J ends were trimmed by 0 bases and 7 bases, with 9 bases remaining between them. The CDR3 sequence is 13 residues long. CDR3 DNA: TGTGCCAGCAGCGTAGACAGGGTTAATACGCAGTATTTT. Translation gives CASSVDRVNTQYF.

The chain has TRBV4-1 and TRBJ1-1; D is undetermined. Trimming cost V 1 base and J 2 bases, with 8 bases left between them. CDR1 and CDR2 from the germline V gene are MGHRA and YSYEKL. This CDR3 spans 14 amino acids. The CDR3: CASSQVRGNTEAFF. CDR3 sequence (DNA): TGCGCCAGCAGCCAAGTTCGCGGAAACACTGAAGCTTTCTTT.